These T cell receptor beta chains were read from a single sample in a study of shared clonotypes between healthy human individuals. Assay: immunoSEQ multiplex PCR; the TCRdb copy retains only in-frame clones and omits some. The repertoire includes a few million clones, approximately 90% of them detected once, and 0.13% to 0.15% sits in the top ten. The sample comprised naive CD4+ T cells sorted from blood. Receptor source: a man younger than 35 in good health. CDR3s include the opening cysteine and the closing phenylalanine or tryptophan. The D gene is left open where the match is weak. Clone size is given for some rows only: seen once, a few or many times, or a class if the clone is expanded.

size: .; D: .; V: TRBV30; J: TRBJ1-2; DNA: TGTGCCTGGAGTGTACAAGGGGAAGGTGGCTACACCTTC; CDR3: CAWSVQGEGGYTF
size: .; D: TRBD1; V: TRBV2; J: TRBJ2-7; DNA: TGTGCCAGCATACAGGGGGCCCCCTACGAGCAGTACTTC; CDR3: CASIQGAPYEQYF
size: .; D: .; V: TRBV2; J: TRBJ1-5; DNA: TGTGCCAGCAGTGGGTATGGGGGCGCGGGCAATCAGCCCCAGCATTTT; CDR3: CASSGYGGAGNQPQHF
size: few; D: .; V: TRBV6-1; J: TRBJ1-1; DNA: TGTGCCAGCAGTGAAGGGCGGCTCAGTGAAGCTTTCTTT; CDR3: CASSEGRLSEAFF
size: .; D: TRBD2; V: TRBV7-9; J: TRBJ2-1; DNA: TGTGCCAGCAGCTTAGGATTAGCGGGAGTGGATGAGCAGTTCTTC; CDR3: CASSLGLAGVDEQFF
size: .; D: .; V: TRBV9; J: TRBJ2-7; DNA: TGTGCCAGCAGCCGAATACCCTCCTACGAGCAGTACTTC; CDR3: CASSRIPSYEQYF
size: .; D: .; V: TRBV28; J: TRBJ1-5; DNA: TGTGCCAGCAGTTTTTTTGGCAATCAGCCCCAGCATTTT; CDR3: CASSFFGNQPQHF
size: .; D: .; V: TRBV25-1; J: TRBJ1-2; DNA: TGTGCCAGCAGTGGGCAGGGGTCTAACTATGGCTACACCTTC; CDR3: CASSGQGSNYGYTF
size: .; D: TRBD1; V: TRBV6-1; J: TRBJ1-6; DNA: TGTGCCAGCAGGGAAGAACAGGGGAATTATAATTCACCCCTCCACTTT; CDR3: CASREEQGNYNSPLHF
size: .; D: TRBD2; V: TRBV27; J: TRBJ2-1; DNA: TGTGCCAGCAGTCCCGGGACTAGCGGGAGGGGATTATACAATGAGCAGTTCTTC; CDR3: CASSPGTSGRGLYNEQFF
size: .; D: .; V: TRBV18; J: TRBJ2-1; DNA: TGTGCCAGCTCAGACCGGGCACGGGGGAATGAGCAGTTCTTC; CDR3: CASSDRARGNEQFF
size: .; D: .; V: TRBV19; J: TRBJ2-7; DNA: TGTGCCAGTAGCAGACAGAGGAGCTCCTACGAGCAGTACTTC; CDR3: CASSRQRSSYEQYF
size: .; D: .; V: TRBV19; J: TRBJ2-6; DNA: TGTGCCAGTAGTATAGAATCGATTGGGGCCAACGTCCTGACTTTC; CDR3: CASSIESIGANVLTF
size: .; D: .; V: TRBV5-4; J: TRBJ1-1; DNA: TGTGCCAGCAGCTTGTCGGTAAACACTGAAGCTTTCTTT; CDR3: CASSLSVNTEAFF
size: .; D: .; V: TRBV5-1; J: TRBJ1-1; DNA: TGCGCCAGCAGCTTGTTAACCTCACCAGGTATCGCTTTCTTT; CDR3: CASSLLTSPGIAFF
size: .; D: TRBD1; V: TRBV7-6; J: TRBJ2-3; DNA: TGTGCCAGCAGCTTAGTGACAGGGGTTGGGACAGATACGCAGTATTTT; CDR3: CASSLVTGVGTDTQYF
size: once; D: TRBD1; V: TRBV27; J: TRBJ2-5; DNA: TGTGCCAGCAGTTTATTGACAGGGAGTTTGCGAGAGACCCAGTACTTC; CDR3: CASSLLTGSLRETQYF
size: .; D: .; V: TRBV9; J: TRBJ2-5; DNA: TGTGCCAGCAGCGTACAGGGTCAAGAGACCCAGTACTTC; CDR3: CASSVQGQETQYF
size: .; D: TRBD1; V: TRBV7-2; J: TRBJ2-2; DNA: TGTGCCAGCAGCCCCTTGACAGGGTGGAACACCGGGGAGCTGTTTTTT; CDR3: CASSPLTGWNTGELFF
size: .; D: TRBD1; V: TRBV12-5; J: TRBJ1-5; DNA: TGTGCTAGTGGTTTGGTACTCACGGACAGGGCCTTCAATCAGCCCCAGCATTTT; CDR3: CASGLVLTDRAFNQPQHF
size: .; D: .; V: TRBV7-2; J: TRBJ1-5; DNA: TGTGCCAGCAGCTTCTGGGAAAATCAGCCCCAGCATTTT; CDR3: CASSFWENQPQHF
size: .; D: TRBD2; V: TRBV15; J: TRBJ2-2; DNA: TGTGCCACCAGCAGAGGTGGCGGGAGGGCCTCGGACACCGGGGAGCTGTTTTTT; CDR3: CATSRGGGRASDTGELFF
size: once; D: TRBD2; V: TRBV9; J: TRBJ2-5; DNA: TGTGCCAGCAGCGTGCCATTAGCGGGGTGGGATATAGAGACCCAGTACTTC; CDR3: CASSVPLAGWDIETQYF
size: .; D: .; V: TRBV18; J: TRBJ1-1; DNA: TGTGCCAGCTCACCAAACCGGGTAGGGAAAGGTCGGGCTGAAGCTTTCTTT; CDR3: CASSPNRVGKGRAEAFF
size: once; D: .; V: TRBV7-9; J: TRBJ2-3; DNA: TGTGCCAGCAGCTTAGGCGACAGGTACACAGATACGCAGTATTTT; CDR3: CASSLGDRYTDTQYF
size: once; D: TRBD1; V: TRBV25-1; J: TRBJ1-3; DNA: TGTGCCAGCAGTGATAAGGGAACAGGGGTCGGAAACACCATATATTTT; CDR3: CASSDKGTGVGNTIYF
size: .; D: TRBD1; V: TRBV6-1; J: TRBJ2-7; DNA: TGTGCCAGCAGTGCCGGGACAGGGGTTTACGAGCAGTACTTC; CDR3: CASSAGTGVYEQYF
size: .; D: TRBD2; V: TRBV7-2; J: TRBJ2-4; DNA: TGTGCCAGCAGCCCTAGGGGAGGGGACGGGGCCAAAAACATTCAGTACTTC; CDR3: CASSPRGGDGAKNIQYF
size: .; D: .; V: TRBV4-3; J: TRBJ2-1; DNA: TGCGCCAGCAGCCAAGTCAGGGCAGTTTACAATGAGCAGTTCTTC; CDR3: CASSQVRAVYNEQFF
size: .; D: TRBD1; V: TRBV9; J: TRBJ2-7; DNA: TGTGCCAGCAGCGCAGGACAGGGGGGCTACGAGCAGTACTTC; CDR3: CASSAGQGGYEQYF
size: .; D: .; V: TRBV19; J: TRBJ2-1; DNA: TGTGCCAGTAGTATAGCTCCGGCTAGCCTCTACAATGAGCAGTTCTTC; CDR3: CASSIAPASLYNEQFF
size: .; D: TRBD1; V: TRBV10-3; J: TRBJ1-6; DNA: TGTGCCACTGCGACAGGGCTTAATTCACCCCTCCACTTT; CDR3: CATATGLNSPLHF
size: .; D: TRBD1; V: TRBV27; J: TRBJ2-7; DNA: TGTGCCAGCAAATCCGGGACAGGGGCGAACTCCGAGCAGTACTTC; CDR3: CASKSGTGANSEQYF
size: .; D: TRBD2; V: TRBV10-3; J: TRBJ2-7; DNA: TGTGCCATCGCGGTAACTAGCGGGCCCTCCGAGCAGTACTTC; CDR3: CAIAVTSGPSEQYF
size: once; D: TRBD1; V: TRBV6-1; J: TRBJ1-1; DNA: TGTGCCAGCAGTGACCGACAGGGGGCTGGGAACACTGAAGCTTTCTTT; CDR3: CASSDRQGAGNTEAFF
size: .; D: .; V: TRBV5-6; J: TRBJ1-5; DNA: TGTGCCAGCAGCTCCTCACGAGAGCCGTGGAATCAGCCCCAGCATTTT; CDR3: CASSSSREPWNQPQHF
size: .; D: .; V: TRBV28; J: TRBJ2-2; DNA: TGTGCCAGCCGGAGGGGACGGCTCGTCCACGGGGAGCTGTTTTTT; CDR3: CASRRGRLVHGELFF
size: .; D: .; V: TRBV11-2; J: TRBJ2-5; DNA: TGTGCCAGCAGCTCCGGGCTAAGGAAGACCCAGTACTTC; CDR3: CASSSGLRKTQYF
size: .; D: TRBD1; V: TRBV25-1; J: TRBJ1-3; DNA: TGTGCCAGCAGTGATCCCCGACAGGGTTTGGGTGGAAACACCATATATTTT; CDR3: CASSDPRQGLGGNTIYF
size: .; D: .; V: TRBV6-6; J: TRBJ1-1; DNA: TGTGCCAGCAGTCCACTCCGCACGAACACTGAAGCTTTCTTT; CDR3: CASSPLRTNTEAFF
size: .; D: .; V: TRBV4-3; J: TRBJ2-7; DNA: TGCGCCAGCAGCCAAGAAAGGTTCGTGGCGGGGTCCTACGAGCAGTACTTC; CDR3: CASSQERFVAGSYEQYF